This T cell receptor beta chain was sequenced for a study of T cell changes during pregnancy in multiple sclerosis. Assay used: immunoSEQ multiplex PCR; TCRdb lists only in-frame clones, some missing. This sample has more than 80,000 clones, with 92% found just once. This TCR was recovered from a female donor with multiple sclerosis, enrolled in a pregnancy study. This material consisted of peripheral blood, taken in the first trimester of pregnancy.

CDR3 residues: CASSSAGDTQYF. CDR3 nucleotide sequence: TGTGCCAGCAGTTCTGCCGGAGATACGCAGTATTTT. The V and J genes are TRBV6-6 and TRBJ2-3, with D hard to call. The CDR3 is made up of 12 amino acids. Trimming shortened V by 4 bases and J by 5 bases, and 7 bases separated the two germline ends. Germline CDR1 MNHNY, CDR2 SVGAGI (reference sequence).